This TCR beta chain derives from a study of TIL therapy for anti-PD-1-resistant metastatic lung cancer (dated by TCRdb to the early 2020s). With respect to the entire study: A median age of approximately 50 years (range about 35-80) and a median tumor PD-L1 proportion score of about 5.4% were recorded among enrolled patients. A median non-synonymous tumor mutation burden of under 1.9 mutations per megabase was determined across the cohort by whole-exome sequencing. T cell receptor beta sequencing of tumor and peripheral blood served to follow clonotypes across the tumor, the expanded TIL product, and serial blood samples. Most of the cohort had lung adenocarcinoma, a few tumors were EGFR-mutant and two were ALK-rearranged, and half of the patients were current or former smokers.

Using bias-controlled multiplex PCR with the immunoSEQ v3 hsTCRB kit, the TCR beta CDR3 regions were amplified from genomic DNA. An Illumina NextSeq 500 was used to sequence the TCR libraries, reaching approximately 2.1 million read pairs at survey level or roughly 4.5-6 million at deep level. The authors' analysis ran thus. V, D and J genes were assigned, non-productive sequences were removed, and clonality was reported by immunoSEQ Analyzer software. Repertoires were compared by productive Simpson clonality and by the Morisita overlap index of productive TRB rearrangements between infused TIL and blood. As stored in TCRdb, this immuneACCESS dataset retains in-frame rearrangements with V and J assigned. A fraction of the clones does not appear; measured against another copy, unresolved V genes explain less than half of the discrepancy, and the remainder lacks a known reason. V, J and clone size reflect that table, while D and trimming were determined from the DNA. For this sample there are around 100,000 clones; 55% to 75% appear just once. The ten largest clones add up to about a tenth of the sample.

On the study overall, not on this receptor specifically: Because the cohort was highly selected, with more treatment-naive, never-smoker and oncogene-addicted patients than is typical, generalizability is limited. The study protocol defined all tumor marker inferences as exploratory. Compared with baseline intratumoral T cells, expanded TIL cultures were more clonal and less diverse (median clonality around 6% vs 30%, p < 0.0001). High clonal turnover was observed in TIL culture, with many enriched product clones not detected in the baseline tumor, which suggested clonal contraction rather than faithful expansion.

The CDR3 runs 16 amino acids, cysteine and phenylalanine included. The only DNA kept is the CDR3, 48 bases in frame from the first base. The germline V gene specifies MDHEN as CDR1 and SYDVKM as CDR2. The trim is 7 bases for V and 0 bases for J, with a gap of 16 bases between the germline ends. This specimen's time point label, interpreted: pre-treatment sample, taken before nivolumab and TIL therapy. Excised metastases, mostly pleural nodules or supraclavicular lymph nodes, were used as baseline tumor samples and were taken from the same resection from which TIL were grown. Tumors were collected before any PD-1/PD-L1 blockade, after which patients were given nivolumab, and patients who progressed were given lymphodepletion, an infusion of expanded TIL and IL-2. A phase I trial run at two centers enrolled adults with stage 4 NSCLC between late 2017 and 2020. Samples came from a single-arm, open-label phase I trial of tumor-infiltrating lymphocyte therapy with nivolumab in advanced non-small cell lung cancer. Portions of each resected tumor were snap-frozen in liquid nitrogen and stored at -80 °C. Tumor regions of interest were selected on H&E sections using laser-capture macrodissection, ground into 15 mg aliquots, and extracted using Qiagen Allprep kits.

In its sample, this clone was seen a few times. Its antigen is still unknown. No much larger clone is present one base from it, and per-base qualities are unavailable. This sequence uses TRBV28 and TRBJ1-5, with the D gene not clear enough to name. The starting material was tumor tissue, obtained at baseline. The clonotype comes from a person between 25 and 79 years old with non-small cell lung cancer. Here the CDR3 is given as CASTLPGGNSNQPQHF. The DNA reads TGTGCCAGCACCCTCCCGGGCGGGAATAGCAATCAGCCCCAGCATTTT.